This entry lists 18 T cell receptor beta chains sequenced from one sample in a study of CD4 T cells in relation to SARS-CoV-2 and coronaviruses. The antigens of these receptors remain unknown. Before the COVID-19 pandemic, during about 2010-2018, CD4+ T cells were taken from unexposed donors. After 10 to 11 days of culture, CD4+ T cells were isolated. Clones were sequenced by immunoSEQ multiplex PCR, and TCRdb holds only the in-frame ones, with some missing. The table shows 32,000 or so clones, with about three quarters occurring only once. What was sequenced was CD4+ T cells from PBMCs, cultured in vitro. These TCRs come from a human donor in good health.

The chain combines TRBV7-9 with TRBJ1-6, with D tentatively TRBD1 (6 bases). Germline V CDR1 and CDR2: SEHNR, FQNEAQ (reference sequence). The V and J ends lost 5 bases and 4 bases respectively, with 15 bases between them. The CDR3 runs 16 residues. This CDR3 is CASSPGSDRYNSPLHF. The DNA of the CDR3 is TGTGCCAGCAGCCCCGGGTCGGACAGATATAATTCACCCCTCCACTTT.

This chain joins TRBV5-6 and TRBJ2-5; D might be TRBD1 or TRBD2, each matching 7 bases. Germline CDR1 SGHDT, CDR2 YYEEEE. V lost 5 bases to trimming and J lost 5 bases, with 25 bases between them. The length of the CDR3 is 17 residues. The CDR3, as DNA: TGTGCCAGCAGTTCACAGGGGACTGGCGGGGGTTATGAGACCCAGTACTTC. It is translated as CASSSQGTGGGYETQYF. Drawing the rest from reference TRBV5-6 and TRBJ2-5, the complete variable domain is DAGVTQSPTHLIKTRGQQVTLRCSPKSGHDTVSWYQQALGQGPQFIFQYYEEEERQRGNFPDRFSGHQFPNYSSELNVNALLLGDSALYLCASSSQGTGGGYETQYFGPGTRLLVL.

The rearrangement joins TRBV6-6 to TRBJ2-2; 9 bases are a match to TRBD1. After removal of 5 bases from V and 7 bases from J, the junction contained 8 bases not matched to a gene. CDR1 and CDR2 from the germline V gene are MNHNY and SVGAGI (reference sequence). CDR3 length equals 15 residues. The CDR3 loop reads CASSRGQGLDGELFF. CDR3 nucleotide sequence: TGTGCCAGCAGTAGAGGACAGGGGTTGGACGGGGAGCTGTTTTTT.

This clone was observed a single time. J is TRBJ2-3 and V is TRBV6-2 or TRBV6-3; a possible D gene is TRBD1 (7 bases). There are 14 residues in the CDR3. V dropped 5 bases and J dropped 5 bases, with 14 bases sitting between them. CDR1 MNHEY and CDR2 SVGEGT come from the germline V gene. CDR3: CASSQGGLGDTQYF. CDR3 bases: TGTGCCAGCAGTCAGGGGGGCCTGGGAGATACGCAGTATTTT.

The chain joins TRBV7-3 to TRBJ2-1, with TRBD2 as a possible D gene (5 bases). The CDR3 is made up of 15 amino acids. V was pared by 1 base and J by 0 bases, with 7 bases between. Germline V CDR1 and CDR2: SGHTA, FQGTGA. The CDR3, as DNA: TGTGCCAGCAGCTTAAACGAGGGCTCCTACAATGAGCAGTTCTTC. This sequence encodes CASSLNEGSYNEQFF.

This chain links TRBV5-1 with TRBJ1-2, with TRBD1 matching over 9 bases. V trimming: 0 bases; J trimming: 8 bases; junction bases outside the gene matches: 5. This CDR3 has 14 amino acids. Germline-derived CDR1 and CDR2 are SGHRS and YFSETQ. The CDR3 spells CASSLARDRVGYTF. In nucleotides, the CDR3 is TGCGCCAGCAGCTTGGCCAGGGACAGGGTCGGCTACACCTTC.

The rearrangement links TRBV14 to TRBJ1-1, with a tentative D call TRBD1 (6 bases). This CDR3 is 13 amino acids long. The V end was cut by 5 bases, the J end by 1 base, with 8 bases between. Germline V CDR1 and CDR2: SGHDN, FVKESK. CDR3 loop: CASSLQGNTEAFF. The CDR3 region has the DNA TGTGCCAGCAGCTTACAGGGGAACACTGAAGCTTTCTTT.

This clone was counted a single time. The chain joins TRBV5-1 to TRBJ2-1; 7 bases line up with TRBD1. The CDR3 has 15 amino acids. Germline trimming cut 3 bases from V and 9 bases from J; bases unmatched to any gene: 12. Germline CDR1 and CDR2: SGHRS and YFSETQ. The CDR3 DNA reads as TGCGCCAGCAGCTCGGGTCCCAGGGGGTCGTTTGAGCAGTTCTTC. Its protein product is CASSSGPRGSFEQFF.

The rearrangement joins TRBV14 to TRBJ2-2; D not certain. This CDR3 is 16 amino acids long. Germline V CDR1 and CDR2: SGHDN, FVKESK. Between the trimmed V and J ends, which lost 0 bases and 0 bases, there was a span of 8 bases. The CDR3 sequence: CASSQETPANTGELFF. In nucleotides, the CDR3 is TGTGCCAGCAGCCAAGAAACTCCGGCGAACACCGGGGAGCTGTTTTTT.

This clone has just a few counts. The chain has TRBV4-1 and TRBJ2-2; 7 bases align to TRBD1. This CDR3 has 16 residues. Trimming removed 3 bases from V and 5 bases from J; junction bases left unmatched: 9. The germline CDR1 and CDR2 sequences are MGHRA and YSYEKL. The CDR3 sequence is CASSQGDSRRTGELFF. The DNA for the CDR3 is TGCGCCAGCAGCCAGGGGGACAGTCGGCGGACCGGGGAGCTGTTTTTT.

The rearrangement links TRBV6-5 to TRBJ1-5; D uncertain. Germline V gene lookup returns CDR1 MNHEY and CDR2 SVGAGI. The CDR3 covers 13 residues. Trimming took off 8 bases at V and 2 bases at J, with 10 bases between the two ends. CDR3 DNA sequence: TGTGCCAGCCACTTCGGGGGCAATCAGCCCCAGCATTTT. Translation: CASHFGGNQPQHF.

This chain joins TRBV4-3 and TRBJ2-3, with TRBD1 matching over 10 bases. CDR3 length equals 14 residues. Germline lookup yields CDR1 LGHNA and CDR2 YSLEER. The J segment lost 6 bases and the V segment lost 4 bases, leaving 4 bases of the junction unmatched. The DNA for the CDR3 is TGCGCCAGCAGCCCCCGGACAGGGGGGGATACGCAGTATTTT. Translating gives CASSPRTGGDTQYF.

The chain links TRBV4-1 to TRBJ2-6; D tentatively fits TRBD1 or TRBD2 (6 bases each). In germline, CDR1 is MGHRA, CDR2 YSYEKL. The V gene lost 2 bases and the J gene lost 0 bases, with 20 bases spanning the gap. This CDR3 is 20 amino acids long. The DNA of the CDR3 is TGCGCCAGCAGCCAAAAGGGCCTAGGGGGGCGCGGCTCTGGGGCCAACGTCCTGACTTTC. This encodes CASSQKGLGGRGSGANVLTF.

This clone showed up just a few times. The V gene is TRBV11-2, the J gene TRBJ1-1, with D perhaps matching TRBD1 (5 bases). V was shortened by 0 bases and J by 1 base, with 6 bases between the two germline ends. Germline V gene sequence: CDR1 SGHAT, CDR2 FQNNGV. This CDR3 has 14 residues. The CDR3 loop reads CASSLERGNTEAFF. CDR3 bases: TGTGCCAGCAGCTTAGAGAGGGGGAACACTGAAGCTTTCTTT.

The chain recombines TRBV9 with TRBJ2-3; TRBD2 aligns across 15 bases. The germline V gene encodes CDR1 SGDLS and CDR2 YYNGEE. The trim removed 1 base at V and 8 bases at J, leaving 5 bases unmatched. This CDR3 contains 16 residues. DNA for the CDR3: TGTGCCAGCAGCGTAACGGGACTAGCGGGAGGAAGTACGCAGTATTTT. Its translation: CASSVTGLAGGSTQYF.

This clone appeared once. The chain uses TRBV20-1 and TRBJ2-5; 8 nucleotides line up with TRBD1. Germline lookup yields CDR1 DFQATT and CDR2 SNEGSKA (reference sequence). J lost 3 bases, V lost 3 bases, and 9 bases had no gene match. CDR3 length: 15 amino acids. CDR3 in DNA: TGCAGTGCTAGTAGTCCCAGGGGGCGCGAAGAGACCCAGTACTTC. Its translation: CSASSPRGREETQYF.

As DNA, the CDR3 is TGTGCCAGCAGCGGGACAGGGGAAATTAACTATGGCTACACCTTC. Translating gives CASSGTGEINYGYTF. V is TRBV5-6 and J is TRBJ1-2, with 10 bases fitting TRBD1. V lost 4 bases, J lost 1 base, and 4 bases stayed unmatched. This CDR3 spans 15 amino acids. The germline gives CDR1 SGHDT, CDR2 YYEEEE.

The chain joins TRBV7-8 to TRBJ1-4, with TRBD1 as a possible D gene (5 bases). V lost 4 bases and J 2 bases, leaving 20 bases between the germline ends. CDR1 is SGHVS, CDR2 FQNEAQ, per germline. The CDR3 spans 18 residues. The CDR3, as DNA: TGTGCCAGCAGCTCCGGGGGGGTTACCTCCCGGACTAATGAAAAACTGTTTTTT. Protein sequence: CASSSGGVTSRTNEKLFF. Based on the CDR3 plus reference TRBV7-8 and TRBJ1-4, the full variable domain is GAGVSQSPRYKVAKRGQDVALRCDPISGHVSLFWYQQALGQGPEFLTYFQNEAQLDKSGLPSDRFFAERPEGSVSTLKIQRTQQEDSAVYLCASSSGGVTSRTNEKLFFGSGTQLSVL.